Listed here are 24 T cell receptor beta chains from one sample, sequenced in a study of identical twins. One entry per CDR3 protein, called by TCRdb with MiXCR from the 5' RACE reads. The sample records some 500,000 distinct CDR3 sequences, roughly 13% being singletons. The sample was also linked to a second study, of yellow fever vaccine responses in identical twins.

The source material was CD4+ T cells sorted from blood. The source is a woman in her late teens or twenties in good health.

This clonotype was observed a handful of times. The V and J genes are TRBV20-1 and TRBJ2-3; no reliable D call. Germline V CDR1 and CDR2: DFQATT, SNEGSKA (reference sequence). Trimming cost V 3 bases and J 3 bases, with 10 bases left between them. CDR3 length: 13 amino acids. As DNA, the CDR3 is TGCAGTGCTAGCCTGCTAAGAACAGATACGCAGTATTTT. Translated, it gives CSASLLRTDTQYF.

In the case of this clonotype: One junction end disagrees with the germline gene, perhaps due to a read error. The rearrangement uses TRBV6-2 or TRBV6-3 and TRBJ2-7; 12 nucleotides agree with TRBD2. Germline loops: CDR1 MNHEY, CDR2 SVGEGT. The CDR3 has 15 residues. The CDR3 sequence is CASSPWTSGTYDQYF. The CDR3 DNA reads as TGTGCCAGCAGTCCGTGGACTAGCGGGACCTACGATCAGTACTTC.

This clonotype appeared many times. The chain joins TRBV5-1 to TRBJ2-3; TRBD1 might be the D (6 bases). There are 13 residues in the CDR3. V was cut by 4 bases and J by 11 bases, with 17 bases left in between. Germline assignment: CDR1 SGHRS and CDR2 YFSETQ. CDR3 loop: CASSLTTDRLQYF. The CDR3 nucleotides are TGCGCCAGCAGCCTGACTACGGACAGACTGCAGTATTTT.

This clonotype was observed a handful of times. The V and J genes are TRBV14 and TRBJ2-1, with no clear D. Trimming stripped 4 bases from V and 6 bases from J, with 19 bases between. The germline V gene encodes CDR1 SGHDN and CDR2 FVKESK. The CDR3 sequence is 16 residues long. As DNA, the CDR3 is TGTGCCAGCAGCCCACGGACCCAACCTAGGGCCAATGAGCAGTTCTTC. Protein product: CASSPRTQPRANEQFF.

The chain has TRBV12-3 or TRBV12-4 and TRBJ1-2; D ambiguous. V lost 1 base and J lost 2, with 14 bases in between. The CDR3 is 16 amino acids. CDR3 nucleotides: TGTGCCAGCAGTTTAGACGTGGGCAGCTTCAACTATGGCTACACCTTC. It translates to CASSLDVGSFNYGYTF.

This clonotype turned up a few times. This chain uses TRBV6-4 with TRBJ2-3; D is unresolved. With 0 bases removed from V and 6 bases from J, the gap between germline ends came to 4 bases. This CDR3 comprises 12 residues. Per the germline V gene, CDR1 is MRHNA and CDR2 is SNTAGT. CDR3 coding DNA: TGTGCCAGCAGTGACTCAGCTGATACGCAGTATTTT. Its translation: CASSDSADTQYF.

V is TRBV7-9 and J is TRBJ2-7; 10 nucleotides match TRBD2. The J segment lost 1 base and the V segment lost 4 bases, leaving 10 bases of the junction unmatched. The CDR3 is 17 amino acids. The germline CDR1 and CDR2 sequences are SEHNR and FQNEAQ (reference sequence). In DNA form, the CDR3 reads TGTGCCAGCAGCTCCCGACTAGCGGGCATGAGATCCTACGAGCAGTACTTC. It specifies CASSSRLAGMRSYEQYF.

There are many counts of this clonotype. This chain links TRBV29-1 with TRBJ1-1; D possibly corresponds to TRBD1 (6 bases). Trimming stripped 7 bases from V and 3 bases from J, with 15 bases between. Germline values: CDR1 SQVTM, CDR2 ANQGSEA. The CDR3 consists of 13 residues. CDR3 residues: CSGGGLGDTEAFF. DNA for the CDR3: TGCAGCGGCGGGGGCCTTGGGGACACTGAAGCTTTCTTT.

Only a few counts were recorded for this clonotype. The chain is built from TRBV15 and TRBJ2-3; D gene uncertain. The V end was cut by 3 bases, the J end by 2 bases, with 3 bases between. Germline V CDR1 and CDR2: LNHNV, YYDKDF (reference sequence). This CDR3 is built from 12 residues. The CDR3 spells CATSSNTDTQYF. The CDR3 DNA sequence: TGTGCCACCAGCAGCAACACAGATACGCAGTATTTT.

The J gene is TRBJ2-6, the V gene TRBV7-2; 7 bases map to TRBD1. V lost 4 bases to trimming and J lost 3 bases; unmatched junction nucleotides: 9. Germline loops: CDR1 SGHTA, CDR2 FQGNSA. CDR3 size: 17 residues. The CDR3 is CASSSTWTGSGANVLTF. In nucleotides, the CDR3 is TGTGCCAGCAGCTCAACTTGGACAGGAAGTGGGGCCAACGTCCTGACTTTC.

This clonotype has more than one count but fewer than ten. The V call is TRBV7-8, the J call TRBJ2-3, with 7 bases matching TRBD1. Germline-derived CDR1 and CDR2 are SGHVS and FQNEAQ. After removal of 4 bases from V and 2 bases from J, the junction contained 3 bases not matched to a gene. The CDR3 spans 14 residues. Here the CDR3 reads CASSYGTATDTQYF. CDR3 in DNA: TGTGCCAGCAGCTACGGGACAGCCACAGATACGCAGTATTTT.

The rearrangement joins TRBV5-1 to TRBJ2-1; 11 bases agree with TRBD2. The CDR3 extends over 16 amino acids. Germline-derived CDR1 and CDR2 are SGHRS and YFSETQ. J was trimmed by 7 bases and V by 4 bases; bases with no gene match: 10. The CDR3 protein is CASSTTQTSGNNEQFF. In nucleotides, the CDR3 is TGCGCCAGCAGCACTACCCAGACTAGCGGGAATAATGAGCAGTTCTTC.

This clonotype came up a few times. The chain is built from TRBV20-1 and TRBJ2-1; 7 bases fit TRBD1. The CDR3 has 16 amino acids. The germline gives CDR1 DFQATT, CDR2 SNEGSKA (reference sequence). The V gene end was trimmed by 2 bases and the J gene end by 9 bases; junction bases not matched to a gene: 16. The CDR3 nucleotides read TGCAGTGCTAGAAACCTAACCGGGACAGTTATCGGTGAGCAGTTCTTC. Encoded protein: CSARNLTGTVIGEQFF.

This clonotype was detected a few times. The gene calls are TRBV7-8 and TRBJ2-2, with 7 bases that match TRBD2. Looked up from germline, CDR1 is SGHVS and CDR2 is FQNEAQ. The length of the CDR3 is 16 residues. Losses at the gene ends were 5 bases for V and 4 bases for J; bases not matched to a gene: 10. CDR3 coding DNA: TGTGCCAGCAGCCCACGGACGGGGGGTACCACCGGGGAGCTGTTTTTT. It is translated as CASSPRTGGTTGELFF.

The chain uses TRBV20-1 and TRBJ1-6; D may be TRBD1 (5 bases). In germline, CDR1 is DFQATT, CDR2 SNEGSKA (reference sequence). The ends were cut back, 1 base at V and 5 bases at J, with 12 bases in the middle. The CDR3 consists of 15 residues. CDR3 sequence (DNA): TGCAGTGCTAGAGTTCCAGGGAGAGATAATTCACCCCTCCACTTT. Residues: CSARVPGRDNSPLHF.

This clonotype was counted ten times or more. The chain joins TRBV28 to TRBJ2-2; possible D gene TRBD2, 7 bases. Germline lookup yields CDR1 MDHEN and CDR2 SYDVKM. Trimming cost V 3 bases and J 5 bases, with 13 bases left between them. The CDR3 consists of 15 residues. The CDR3 DNA is TGTGCCAGCAGTTTGGCGGGGGCCGGTACCGGGGAGCTGTTTTTT. Amino acids: CASSLAGAGTGELFF.

The sample holds a few counts of this clonotype. The V call is TRBV18, the J call TRBJ2-5; the match to TRBD2 covers 12 bases. The CDR3 contains 19 residues. The J segment lost 2 bases and the V segment lost 2 bases, leaving 12 bases of the junction unmatched. From germline, CDR1 is KGHSH and CDR2 LQKENI. The CDR3 reads CASSPSSQGGLAGQETQYF. CDR3 DNA: TGTGCCAGCTCACCATCGTCACAGGGAGGACTAGCGGGACAAGAGACCCAGTACTTC.

The chain joins TRBV25-1 to TRBJ2-5, with 8 bases lining up with TRBD1. The junction had 2 bases not matched to a gene; V was cut back by 0 bases and J by 5 bases. Looked up from germline, CDR1 is MGHDK and CDR2 is SYGVNS. The CDR3 runs to 14 residues. The CDR3 spells CASSEYRGHETQYF. The CDR3 DNA follows: TGTGCCAGCAGTGAATACAGGGGGCACGAGACCCAGTACTTC.

The sample holds a few counts of this clonotype. V is TRBV18 and J is TRBJ2-7, with D possibly being TRBD1 (5 bases). The CDR3 consists of 12 residues. V was shortened by 4 bases and J by 4 bases, with 8 bases between the two germline ends. From germline, CDR1 is KGHSH and CDR2 LQKENI. CDR3 coding DNA: TGTGCCAGCTCACAAAGGGGATACGAGCAGTACTTC. Protein: CASSQRGYEQYF.

The chain has TRBV7-2 and TRBJ2-1; the match to TRBD2 covers 10 bases. Unmatched junction bases numbered 5, after V lost 5 bases and J lost 7 bases. This CDR3 spans 14 amino acids. Germline lookup yields CDR1 SGHTA and CDR2 FQGNSA. This CDR3 is CASSPQREGNEQFF. The CDR3 region has the DNA TGTGCCAGCAGCCCCCAGCGGGAGGGGAATGAGCAGTTCTTC.

At least ten counts were recorded for this clonotype. The chain uses TRBV12-3 or TRBV12-4 and TRBJ1-5; 7 bases are a match to TRBD1. The CDR3 consists of 14 residues. V was pared by 5 bases and J by 12 bases, with 13 bases of the junction left unmatched. DNA of the CDR3: TGTGCCAGCAGTCTTGACAGGGACCTGAACCTCCAGCATTTT. Its protein is CASSLDRDLNLQHF.

The chain employs TRBV5-6 and TRBJ2-1; D could derive from TRBD1 or TRBD2 (5 bases each). The CDR3 is made up of 16 amino acids. The V gene's germline CDR1 is SGHDT and CDR2 YYEEEE. The V and J ends lost 4 bases and 8 bases respectively, with 22 bases between them. The CDR3: CASSASRDPQGYEQFF. For the CDR3, the DNA is TGTGCCAGCAGCGCATCCCGGGACCCCCAAGGCTATGAGCAGTTCTTC.

The rearrangement joins TRBV20-1 to TRBJ1-2; 8 nucleotides align to TRBD1. The V and J ends lost 2 bases and 4 bases, in that order; junction bases with no gene match: 3. Germline lookup yields CDR1 DFQATT and CDR2 SNEGSKA (reference sequence). There are 13 residues in the CDR3. The DNA for the CDR3 is TGCAGTGCTAGACTGGGACAGGTCTATGGCTACACCTTC. It codes for CSARLGQVYGYTF.

The chain links TRBV29-1 to TRBJ2-1; 13 positions match TRBD2. Trimming cost V 5 bases and J 3 bases; bases outside gene matches: 13. The CDR3 sequence is 18 residues long. Germline CDR1 is SQVTM and CDR2 is ANQGSEA. The DNA for the CDR3 is TGCAGCGTTTCCAGGACTAGCGGGAGTAGTGGTCTCTACAATGAGCAGTTCTTC. Protein product: CSVSRTSGSSGLYNEQFF.